This T cell receptor (beta chain) was profiled in a study of OX40 agonist ivuxolimab in advanced cancers. TCRdb's copy holds only in-frame clones and misses some; the assay was immunoSEQ multiplex PCR. The repertoire consists of about 64,000 clones, with about 91% occurring once and the leading ten covering less than 0.55%. From germline, CDR1 is ENHRY and CDR2 SYGVKD. This CDR3 has 13 amino acids. V gave up 4 bases and J gave up 4 bases, with 11 bases separating them. The specimen comprised CD4+ or CD8+ T cells sorted from blood, sampled in a trial of the OX40 agonist ivuxolimab. The gene calls are TRBV10-3 and TRBJ2-7, with a weak D call TRBD1 (5 bases). This clonotype was obtained from an adult with an advanced solid tumor such as melanoma, head and neck, liver or kidney cancer. The DNA for the CDR3 is TGTGCCATCAGTGGTGTCAGGGAATACGAGCAGTACTTC. It encodes CAISGVREYEQYF.